The 28 T cell receptor beta chains below all came from one sample that was sequenced in a study of T cell responses to AZD1222 COVID-19 vaccine. Sequencing used immunoSEQ multiplex PCR; TCRdb keeps in-frame clones, though not all of them. The sample lists about 140,000 clones; 88% were seen once. This material consisted of peripheral blood, taken 28 days after the second AZD1222 dose. The receptors here all came from an adult who received the AZD1222 COVID-19 vaccine.

The chain uses TRBV7-2 and TRBJ1-1; a weak D match, TRBD1 (5 bases). This CDR3 has 15 residues. V was clipped by 5 bases and J by 4 bases, with 17 bases between them. The germline V gene encodes CDR1 SGHTA and CDR2 FQGNSA. The DNA for the CDR3 is TGTGCCAGCAGCCTAGATTCTCAGGGAGGCACTGAAGCTTTCTTT. It codes for CASSLDSQGGTEAFF. Based on the CDR3 plus reference TRBV7-2 and TRBJ1-1, the full variable domain is GAGVSQSPSNKVTEKGKDVELRCDPISGHTALYWYRQSLGQGLEFLIYFQGNSAPDKSGLPSDRFSAERTGGSVSTLTIQRTQQEDSAVYLCASSLDSQGGTEAFFGQGTRLTVV.

The V call is TRBV19, the J call TRBJ1-5; D perhaps matches TRBD1 (6 bases). The CDR3 sequence is 14 residues long. Per the germline V gene, CDR1 is LNHDA and CDR2 is SQIVND (reference sequence). Between the trimmed V and J ends, which lost 4 bases and 3 bases, there was a span of 10 bases. The CDR3 here is CASSTGALNQPQHF. The CDR3 region has the DNA TGTGCCAGTAGTACAGGGGCCCTCAATCAGCCCCAGCATTTT.

The chain is built from TRBV29-1 and TRBJ2-1; 7 bases match TRBD1. The trim removed 6 bases at V and 8 bases at J, leaving 19 bases unmatched. CDR1 is SQVTM and CDR2 is ANQGSEA in the germline V gene. The CDR3 totals 16 residues. The CDR3 here is CSVPPWGPGGIYEQFF. Here the CDR3 DNA reads TGCAGCGTCCCACCGTGGGGGCCAGGGGGAATATATGAGCAGTTCTTC.

V and J are TRBV10-1 and TRBJ2-1; D may correspond to TRBD1 or TRBD2 (5 bases each). Between the trimmed V and J ends, which lost 6 bases and 5 bases, there was a span of 14 bases. This CDR3 contains 14 residues. CDR1 and CDR2 from the germline V gene are WNHNN and SYGVQD (reference sequence). The CDR3: CASSPGTYNNEQFF. CDR3 nucleotides: TGCGCCAGCAGCCCCGGGACGTACAACAATGAGCAGTTCTTC.

The V and J genes are TRBV5-6 and TRBJ1-1, with D perhaps TRBD1 (6 bases). The V end was cut by 0 bases, the J end by 7 bases, with 10 bases between. Per the germline V gene, CDR1 is SGHDT and CDR2 is YYEEEE. The CDR3 is 13 residues long. In nucleotides, the CDR3 is TGTGCCAGCAGCTTGGGACAGGCCGATGAAGCTTTCTTT. Its translation is CASSLGQADEAFF.

This chain links TRBV7-9 with TRBJ2-5; tentatively, D is TRBD2 (6 bases). The CDR3 is made up of 14 amino acids. Germline V lookup: CDR1 SEHNR, CDR2 FQNEAQ (reference sequence). V shed 5 bases and J shed 2 bases, with 12 bases lying between them. The chain's CDR3 is CASSPYGGQETQYF. The CDR3 DNA reads TGTGCCAGCAGCCCCTATGGGGGGCAAGAGACCCAGTACTTC. The full variable domain, with the rest looked up from reference TRBV7-9 and TRBJ2-5, is DTGVSQNPRHKITKRGQNVTFRCDPISEHNRLYWYRQTLGQGPEFLTYFQNEAQLEKSRLLSDRFSAERPKGSFSTLEIQRTEQGDSAMYLCASSPYGGQETQYFGPGTRLLVL.

The chain links TRBV12-3 or TRBV12-4 to TRBJ2-2, with unresolved D. V was pared by 5 bases and J by 7 bases, with 8 bases between. The CDR3 is 12 amino acids. The CDR3 DNA is TGTGCCAGCAGTCTCGGTAACGGGGAGCTGTTTTTT. Translation: CASSLGNGELFF.

The chain has TRBV6-5 and TRBJ2-3; the D is unclear. The CDR3 spans 13 residues. With 7 bases removed from V and 4 bases from J, the gap between germline ends came to 12 bases. Germline V gene data show CDR1 as MNHEY and CDR2 as SVGAGI. As DNA, the CDR3 is TGTGCCAGCACGAGGTCTCGCGCAGATACGCAGTATTTT. This sequence encodes CASTRSRADTQYF.

This chain joins TRBV5-5 and TRBJ2-1, with TRBD1 matching 7 bases. This CDR3 has 15 amino acids. Germline V gene lookup returns CDR1 SGHKS and CDR2 YYEKEE (reference sequence). J gave up 7 bases and V 6 bases, and 13 bases lay outside the gene matches. The CDR3 protein is CASISGGQGFNEQFF. The CDR3 nucleotides are TGTGCCAGCATCTCAGGGGGTCAGGGTTTTAATGAGCAGTTCTTC.

The chain uses TRBV5-4 and TRBJ1-1; D perhaps matches TRBD1 (5 bases). Per germline, CDR1 SGHNT and CDR2 YYREEE (reference sequence). This CDR3 region has 15 residues. Trimming stripped 4 bases from V and 0 bases from J, with 13 bases between. CDR3 DNA sequence: TGTGCCAGCAGCCCGGGAGTGACAGTGAACACTGAAGCTTTCTTT. Its protein product is CASSPGVTVNTEAFF.

Concerning this clone itself: Germline and junction disagree at one end, which may indicate a read error. The V call is TRBV7-2, the J call TRBJ1-1; no firm D call. The CDR3 covers 12 residues. The germline V gene encodes CDR1 SGHTA and CDR2 FQGNSA. The CDR3 region is CASSLLVSDAFF. DNA of the CDR3: TGTGCCAGCAGCTTATTGGTGTCTGATGCTTTCTTT.

In DNA form, the CDR3 reads TGTGCCAGCAGCCAAGGGACAGATCTGAACACTGAAGCTTTCTTT. It codes for CASSQGTDLNTEAFF. The chain couples TRBV6-2 or TRBV6-3 to TRBJ1-1; TRBD1 matches at 7 bases. V shed 6 bases and J 0 bases; nucleotides not matched to a gene: 7. Per the germline V gene, CDR1 is MNHEY and CDR2 is SVGEGT. The CDR3 has 15 residues.

The gene calls are TRBV7-2 and TRBJ2-3; TRBD2 might be the D (6 bases). V was cut by 7 bases and J by 4 bases, with 15 bases left in between. Looked up from germline, CDR1 is SGHTA and CDR2 is FQGNSA. The CDR3 extends over 14 amino acids. Written as DNA, the CDR3 is TGTGCCAGCACACCGGGAGTTTTCTCAGATACGCAGTATTTT. It is translated as CASTPGVFSDTQYF. The complete variable domain, with remaining parts taken from reference TRBV7-2 and TRBJ2-3, reads GAGVSQSPSNKVTEKGKDVELRCDPISGHTALYWYRQSLGQGLEFLIYFQGNSAPDKSGLPSDRFSAERTGGSVSTLTIQRTQQEDSAVYLCASTPGVFSDTQYFGPGTRLTVL.

V and J are TRBV11-1 and TRBJ2-1, with D hard to call. The CDR3 runs to 15 residues. Germline assignment: CDR1 SGHAT and CDR2 FQDESV (reference sequence). With 4 bases removed from V and 1 base from J, the gap between germline ends came to 11 bases. For the CDR3, the DNA is TGTGCCAGCAGCTCGGAGAGTACGTCCTACAATGAGCAGTTCTTC. It codes for CASSSESTSYNEQFF.

The rearrangement uses TRBV7-3 and TRBJ2-1, with TRBD2 matching over 7 bases. Germline V gene lookup returns CDR1 SGHTA and CDR2 FQGTGA. V shed 2 bases, J shed 6 bases, and the junction held 7 bases outside the gene matches. The CDR3 runs 15 residues. CDR3 DNA: TGTGCCAGCAGCTTATCCCCGACTAGCTTCAATGAGCAGTTCTTC. Translated: CASSLSPTSFNEQFF. Complete variable domain (other parts from reference TRBV7-3 and TRBJ2-1): GAGVSQTPSNKVTEKGKYVELRCDPISGHTALYWYRQSLGQGPEFLIYFQGTGAADDSGLPNDRFFAVRPEGSVSTLKIQRTERGDSAVYLCASSLSPTSFNEQFFGPGTRLTVL.

The J gene is TRBJ1-6, the V gene TRBV2, with TRBD1 as a possible D gene (5 bases). This CDR3 has 16 residues. The germline V gene encodes CDR1 SNHLY and CDR2 FYNNEI. V was shortened by 2 bases and J by 1 base, with 9 bases between the two germline ends. The CDR3, as DNA: TGTGCCAGCAGTGAACAGGGTATTTCCTATAATTCACCCCTCCACTTT. This translates into CASSEQGISYNSPLHF.

The chain carries TRBV28 and TRBJ2-7, with 9 bases matching TRBD1. The CDR3 is 16 residues long. From germline, CDR1 is MDHEN and CDR2 SYDVKM. V was clipped by 4 bases and J by 2 bases; unmatched bases: 9. Written as DNA, the CDR3 is TGTGCCAGCAGTTCAGAGGGGACAGGGTTTCCCTACGAGCAGTACTTC. Protein product: CASSSEGTGFPYEQYF.

J is TRBJ2-3 and V is TRBV7-9, with 9 bases that match TRBD1. CDR1 and CDR2 from the germline V gene are SEHNR and FQNEAQ (reference sequence). Losses at the gene ends were 3 bases for V and 8 bases for J; bases not matched to a gene: 9. This CDR3 comprises 15 residues. The CDR3 sequence: CASSLAGQGIGTQYF. CDR3 nucleotide sequence: TGTGCCAGCAGCTTGGCGGGACAGGGTATCGGTACGCAGTATTTT.

This clone came up once. The CDR3 is CSVRRGSADEQYF. CDR3 in DNA: TGCAGCGTCCGGCGGGGGTCCGCAGACGAGCAGTACTTC. The V and J genes are TRBV29-1 and TRBJ2-7; 7 bases map to TRBD2. The V gene's germline CDR1 is SQVTM and CDR2 ANQGSEA. This CDR3 has 13 amino acids. J lost 5 bases, V lost 6 bases, and 10 bases had no gene match.

The chain links TRBV5-4 to TRBJ1-4; D may be TRBD1 (5 bases). Trimming left V 0 bases short and J 5 bases short, with 14 bases between. This CDR3 comprises 16 residues. The germline V gene has CDR1 SGHNT and CDR2 YYREEE (reference sequence). In DNA, the CDR3 is TGTGCCAGCAGCTTGGGAGGGGCAGCCCTAAATGAAAAACTGTTTTTT. Translating it yields CASSLGGAALNEKLFF.

V gene TRBV20-1 combines with J gene TRBJ2-7; D remains unclear. Deletions cut 7 bases from V and 7 bases from J, with 11 bases between. Germline CDR1 reads DFQATT; CDR2 reads SNEGSKA (reference sequence). This CDR3 is built from 10 residues. The CDR3 sequence is CSGLGNEQYF. In DNA form, the CDR3 reads TGCAGTGGTTTAGGGAATGAGCAGTACTTC.

Here the CDR3 reads CASSLYGTANEQYF. In nucleotides, the CDR3 is TGTGCCAGCAGCTTATACGGGACAGCGAACGAGCAGTACTTC. J is TRBJ2-7 and V is TRBV7-2; 7 bases agree with TRBD1. Germline lookup yields CDR1 SGHTA and CDR2 FQGNSA. The V and J ends lost 2 bases and 5 bases, in that order; junction bases with no gene match: 6. There are 14 residues in the CDR3.

This clone was detected only once. The chain joins TRBV30 to TRBJ1-5, with 8 bases aligning to TRBD1. Germline V CDR1 and CDR2: GTSNPN, SVGIG (reference sequence). This CDR3 contains 14 residues. V lost 3 bases to trimming and J lost 5 bases; unmatched junction nucleotides: 6. The DNA for the CDR3 is TGTGCCTGGAGGTACACAGGGGGAGATCAGCCCCAGCATTTT. Protein product: CAWRYTGGDQPQHF. The entire variable domain, with the rest obtained from reference TRBV30 and TRBJ1-5, is as follows: SQTIHQWPATLVQPVGSPLSLECTVEGTSNPNLYWYRQAAGRGLQLLFYSVGIGQISSEVPQNLSASRPQDRQFILSSKKLLLSDSGFYLCAWRYTGGDQPQHFGDGTRLSIL.

The gene calls are TRBV6-2 or TRBV6-3 and TRBJ2-5, with D possibly called TRBD1 or TRBD2 (5 bases each). The CDR3 consists of 13 residues. Trimming removed 6 bases from V and 4 bases from J, with 12 bases in between. In germline, CDR1 is MNHEY, CDR2 SVGEGT. CDR3 bases: TGTGCCAGCAGCCCCGGGGCGAGAGAGACCCAGTACTTC. It codes for CASSPGARETQYF.

This sequence joins TRBV10-3 and TRBJ1-1; TRBD1 aligns across 9 bases. CDR3 size: 14 residues. V was pared by 6 bases and J by 5 bases, with 7 bases of the junction left unmatched. Germline CDR1 reads ENHRY; CDR2 reads SYGVKD. CDR3: CAISYRGQGTEAFF. As DNA, the CDR3 is TGTGCCATCAGCTACAGGGGGCAGGGTACTGAAGCTTTCTTT.

The chain recombines TRBV7-8 with TRBJ2-7; perhaps TRBD1 as D (6 bases). V was trimmed by 5 bases and J by 4 bases, leaving 15 bases between them. The CDR3 runs to 14 residues. CDR1 SGHVS and CDR2 FQNEAQ come from the germline V gene. The CDR3 reads CASSPTQQGYEQYF. DNA for the CDR3: TGTGCCAGCAGCCCGACGCAACAGGGTTACGAGCAGTACTTC.

The chain links TRBV14 to TRBJ2-3, with TRBD2 matching 7 bases. The germline gives CDR1 SGHDN, CDR2 FVKESK. The CDR3 loop spans 20 amino acids. J lost 3 bases, V lost 4 bases, and 22 bases had no gene match. DNA of the CDR3: TGTGCCAGCAGCCCGCGGGCTAGCGGAGTTTATGAACGACTTACAGATACGCAGTATTTT. This codes for CASSPRASGVYERLTDTQYF.

J is TRBJ1-1 and V is TRBV3-1 (or the pseudogene TRBV3-2); D not resolved. This CDR3 has 14 amino acids. Germline assignment: CDR1 LGHDT and CDR2 YNNKEL (reference sequence). Trimming removed 0 bases from V and 1 base from J, with 6 bases in between. The CDR3 region is CASSQDHRNTEAFF. The CDR3 DNA reads TGTGCCAGCAGCCAAGATCACAGGAACACTGAAGCTTTCTTT.